A selection of T cell receptor beta chains follows, all from one sample in a study of blood T cell repertoires in COVID-19. Repertoires were generated with immunoSEQ multiplex PCR, while TCRdb's copy carries only in-frame clones and drops some. The repertoire includes about 100,000 clones, about 80% of them detected once, and 9.5% to 13% sits in the top ten. Sequenced input: peripheral blood. The origin of the receptors is a woman in her seventies with acute or convalescent COVID-19. The CDR3 runs from the conserved cysteine through the conserved F or W. The order of the fields is clone size, J gene, D gene, V gene, CDR3 DNA, CDR3 protein. A D gene is named only where the DNA matches it firmly. Where a row states a size, it is once, few, many or the class of an expanded clone; other rows omit it.

clone size: .
J gene: TRBJ1-5
D gene: TRBD1
V gene: TRBV6-5
CDR3 DNA: TGTGCCAGCAGAGAGGACAGGCCAAATCAGCCCCAGCATTTT
CDR3 protein: CASREDRPNQPQHF

clone size: few
J gene: TRBJ2-2
D gene: .
V gene: TRBV3-1/TRBV3-2
CDR3 DNA: TGTGCCAGCAGCCAAGACTTTGTATCCGGGGAGCTGTTTTTT
CDR3 protein: CASSQDFVSGELFF

clone size: .
J gene: TRBJ1-2
D gene: .
V gene: TRBV20-1
CDR3 DNA: TGCAGTGCTAGTATGCAGGTCGGCTATGGCTACACCTTC
CDR3 protein: CSASMQVGYGYTF

clone size: .
J gene: TRBJ2-7
D gene: .
V gene: TRBV9
CDR3 DNA: TGTGCCAGCAGCGTCGGAGACGGCGGGTCCGGAAACGAGCAGTACTTC
CDR3 protein: CASSVGDGGSGNEQYF

clone size: .
J gene: TRBJ1-6
D gene: .
V gene: TRBV11-2
CDR3 DNA: TGTGCCAGCAGCAGTTTGAGTCAGGGAGGTTCACCCCTCCACTTT
CDR3 protein: CASSSLSQGGSPLHF

clone size: .
J gene: TRBJ2-5
D gene: TRBD2
V gene: TRBV5-4
CDR3 DNA: TGTGCCAGCAGCCATCCTAGCGGGGTAGAAGAGACCCAGTACTTC
CDR3 protein: CASSHPSGVEETQYF

clone size: once
J gene: TRBJ2-1
D gene: .
V gene: TRBV20-1
CDR3 DNA: TGCAGTGCTAGAGGGGACTTAAAGCAGTTCTTC
CDR3 protein: CSARGDLKQFF

clone size: .
J gene: TRBJ2-1
D gene: .
V gene: TRBV6-5
CDR3 DNA: TGTGCCAGCACGCGGGACAGTACCTACAATGAGCAGTTCTTC
CDR3 protein: CASTRDSTYNEQFF

clone size: .
J gene: TRBJ2-3
D gene: TRBD1
V gene: TRBV5-1
CDR3 DNA: TGCGCCAGCAGCTTTTCTTCCGGGACAGAGAGCACAGATACGCAGTATTTT
CDR3 protein: CASSFSSGTESTDTQYF

clone size: .
J gene: TRBJ1-2
D gene: TRBD1
V gene: TRBV18
CDR3 DNA: TGTGCCAGCTCACCACAGGGGGCGGTAGCTAACTATGGCTACACCTTC
CDR3 protein: CASSPQGAVANYGYTF

clone size: .
J gene: TRBJ2-3
D gene: TRBD1
V gene: TRBV9
CDR3 DNA: TGTGCCAGCAGCGTAGCAGGGGGATTGATGGCAGATACGCAGTATTTT
CDR3 protein: CASSVAGGLMADTQYF

clone size: .
J gene: TRBJ2-7
D gene: .
V gene: TRBV3-1/TRBV3-2
CDR3 DNA: TGTGCCAGCAGCCAAGATCCGGGACACACCTACGAGCAGTACTTC
CDR3 protein: CASSQDPGHTYEQYF

clone size: once
J gene: TRBJ1-2
D gene: .
V gene: TRBV30
CDR3 DNA: TGTGCCTGGAGTGATGGGGCTGGCTACACCTTC
CDR3 protein: CAWSDGAGYTF

clone size: .
J gene: TRBJ1-1
D gene: TRBD1
V gene: TRBV9
CDR3 DNA: TGTGCCAGCAGCGGACAGGGGGGGAACACTGAAGCTTTCTTT
CDR3 protein: CASSGQGGNTEAFF

clone size: .
J gene: TRBJ2-5
D gene: TRBD1
V gene: TRBV15
CDR3 DNA: TGTGCCACCAGCAGAGATCAGGGACAGGTGGGAGAGACCCAGTACTTC
CDR3 protein: CATSRDQGQVGETQYF

clone size: .
J gene: TRBJ2-5
D gene: .
V gene: TRBV6-5
CDR3 DNA: TGTGCCAGCAGTTACCTCGTCCGGGGGACCCAGTACTTC
CDR3 protein: CASSYLVRGTQYF

clone size: .
J gene: TRBJ2-2
D gene: .
V gene: TRBV19
CDR3 DNA: TGTGCCAGTAGTGCAGACAGGAACACCGGGGAGCTGTTTTTT
CDR3 protein: CASSADRNTGELFF

clone size: .
J gene: TRBJ1-3
D gene: .
V gene: TRBV27
CDR3 DNA: TGTGCCAGCAGTTTATCTGTATCTTCTGGAAACACCATATATTTT
CDR3 protein: CASSLSVSSGNTIYF